This T cell receptor (beta chain) was recovered during a study of cytomegalovirus exposure and HLA in healthy donors. Across the whole study: Earlier work reported 117 million unique TCR beta sequences from 150 million to 200 million T cells.

The study, taken as a whole, reports: Productive status was seen about 90% or about 30% of the time for most TCR beta V segments in an earlier analysis. In a later analysis, compared with equally common non-associated chains, HLA-associated beta chains were more expanded.

The germline gives CDR1 MGHRA, CDR2 YSYEKL. This CDR3 comprises 19 residues. V was pared by 0 bases and J by 3 bases, with 14 bases of the junction left unmatched. The PCR employed 60 Vbeta primers together with 13 Jbeta primers. Assay used: immunoSEQ multiplex PCR; TCRdb lists only in-frame clones, some missing. The table records around 150,000 clones, around three quarters of them present only once. These donors, healthy bone marrow donors, were studied. Concerning this clone: Its specificity is not known.

The source material was PBMCs. The rearrangement uses TRBV4-1 and TRBJ2-7, with 10 bases lining up with TRBD2. This receptor was taken from a man aged 25 to 45 in good health. The CDR3 DNA is TGCGCCAGCAGCCAAGAAGGCGGGTTGGGACTAGCGTTACACTACGAGCAGTACTTC. The encoded protein is CASSQEGGLGLALHYEQYF.